This T cell receptor (beta chain) was observed in a study of neurological immune-mediated disorders. Study-wide points: The multiple sclerosis repertoire cluster had no clinical or MRI feature associated with it.

This clonotype occurred a few times. The antigen is not known. From 15-18 subjects, each sequencing run yielded over 190 million TCR-beta sequences. In TCRdb, the 5' RACE reads were re-called with MiXCR into one record per CDR3 protein. The sample yields roughly 70,000 distinct CDR3 sequences, less than 4% seen once. CDR3 size: 16 residues. Trimming stripped 2 bases from V and 3 bases from J, with 13 bases between. Germline values: CDR1 SGHTA, CDR2 FQGNSA. The sequenced sample was PBMCs. The gene calls are TRBV7-2 and TRBJ2-2; maybe TRBD2 (7 bases). The source is a man aged 25 to 40 with multiple sclerosis. The CDR3 is CASSLWGGQDTGELFF. CDR3 coding DNA: TGTGCCAGCAGCTTATGGGGGGGGCAGGACACCGGGGAGCTGTTTTTT. The full variable domain, with the rest looked up from reference TRBV7-2 and TRBJ2-2, is GAGVSQSPSNKVTEKGKDVELRCDPISGHTALYWYRQSLGQGLEFLIYFQGNSAPDKSGLPSDRFSAERTGGSVSTLTIQRTQQEDSAVYLCASSLWGGQDTGELFFGEGSRLTVL.